This T cell receptor (beta chain) was recorded in a study of blood T cell repertoires in COVID-19. Looked up from germline, CDR1 is SEHNR and CDR2 is FQNEAQ (reference sequence). The CDR3 is 16 residues long. Trimming removed 3 bases from V and 0 bases from J; junction bases left unmatched: 6. Study processing details: Reference gene primers were amplified, and this amplification served to estimate nucleated cell counts. Sequencing used immunoSEQ multiplex PCR; TCRdb keeps in-frame clones, though not all of them. Clone size and the V and J calls come from that table; the DNA yielded D and trimming. The sample carries around 300,000 clones, roughly 90% recorded once.

Sequencing was carried out using peripheral blood. The V call is TRBV7-9, the J call TRBJ1-2, with 8 bases matching TRBD1. This clonotype originated in a man aged 50-59 years with acute or convalescent COVID-19. In nucleotides, the CDR3 is TGTGCCAGCAGCTTCCCCTGGACAGGGTCTAACTATGGCTACACCTTC. Its protein is CASSFPWTGSNYGYTF.